These 7 T cell receptor beta chains were sequenced from one sample in a study of blood T cells in healthy people across ages. A J-beta primer mix and a sample-barcoded 5' primer were used in a second PCR of roughly 6 to 12 cycles. Each CDR3 protein is one row after TCRdb ran MiXCR on the 5' RACE reads. Of more than 700,000 distinct CDR3 sequences listed, 35% to 60% were seen once; the top ten hold around 18%. The material sequenced was blood. Receptors originate from a man at least 80 years old in good health.

The chain recombines TRBV20-1 with TRBJ1-2; 9 nucleotides agree with TRBD1. In germline, CDR1 is DFQATT, CDR2 SNEGSKA (reference sequence). The CDR3 runs 12 residues. V shed 4 bases and J 7 bases; nucleotides not matched to a gene: 4. The CDR3 DNA follows: TGCAGTGCTACCTTACAGGGGGCTGGCTACACCTTC. Protein: CSATLQGAGYTF.

The gene calls are TRBV20-1 and TRBJ2-2; 7 bases agree with TRBD2. Germline CDR1 and CDR2: DFQATT and SNEGSKA (reference sequence). The CDR3 is 14 residues long. V trimming: 3 bases; J trimming: 5 bases; junction bases outside the gene matches: 6. The CDR3 DNA sequence: TGCAGTGCTAGTTCTCTAGCGGTGACCGGGGAGCTGTTTTTT. It encodes CSASSLAVTGELFF.

The chain employs TRBV20-1 and TRBJ2-3; a possible D gene is TRBD2 (5 bases). Germline CDR1 is DFQATT and CDR2 is SNEGSKA (reference sequence). This CDR3 region has 13 residues. Trimming shortened V by 3 bases and J by 4 bases, and 11 bases separated the two germline ends. CDR3 residues: CSASESGSDTQYF. The CDR3 region has the DNA TGCAGTGCTAGTGAGAGCGGATCAGATACGCAGTATTTT.

Only a few counts were recorded for this clonotype. The chain recombines TRBV12-3 or TRBV12-4 with TRBJ2-1, with 14 bases matching TRBD2. This CDR3 contains 16 residues. The trim removed 6 bases at V and 8 bases at J, leaving 9 bases unmatched. CDR3 bases: TGTGCCAGCAGCCTAGGGGGGACTAGCGGGAGTTATGAGCAGTTCTTC. Amino acid sequence: CASSLGGTSGSYEQFF.

The chain has TRBV25-1 and TRBJ2-1; tentative D call: TRBD1 (6 bases). Germline CDR1 is MGHDK and CDR2 is SYGVNS. This CDR3 is 14 amino acids long. Trimming removed 6 bases from V and 5 bases from J, with 14 bases in between. The CDR3, as DNA: TGTGCCAGCAGAACCTCGAGACAGGACAATGAGCAGTTCTTC. Translating it yields CASRTSRQDNEQFF.

In this sample, this clonotype turned up a few times. This sequence joins TRBV5-1 and TRBJ2-5; D ambiguous. Judging by the DNA end, TRBJ2-7 fits better; the J call may be wrong. The germline V gene encodes CDR1 SGHRS and CDR2 YFSETQ. CDR3 size: 13 residues. This CDR3 is CASSFSNTYEQYF. The CDR3 DNA is TGCGCCAGCAGCTTCTCAAACACATACGAGCAGTACTTC.

The rearrangement links TRBV20-1 to TRBJ2-1; 9 bases fit TRBD1. The DNA matches TRBJ2-7 better at its end, which makes the J call doubtful. Germline-derived CDR1 and CDR2 are DFQATT and SNEGSKA (reference sequence). The CDR3 consists of 17 residues. This CDR3 is CSARRRDRVGSYNEQYF. CDR3 coding DNA: TGCAGTGCTAGACGAAGGGACAGGGTAGGATCCTACAATGAGCAGTACTTC.